The rows below give T cell receptor beta chains drawn from one sample of a study of blood T cell repertoires in COVID-19. Method: immunoSEQ multiplex PCR; TCRdb's copy keeps in-frame clones and lacks some. The sample has some 250,000 clones, approximately 85% seen once. Sequenced: PBMCs or T cells enriched from blood (not recorded which). The origin of the receptors is a woman in her 50s who had recovered from COVID-19. Each CDR3 is given with its conserved first and last residue. Fields, in order: V gene, clone size, D gene, J gene, CDR3 protein, CDR3 DNA. The D gene is left open where the match is weak. Where a row states a size, it is once, few, many or the class of an expanded clone; other rows omit it.

TRBV5-1,.,TRBD2,TRBJ2-1,CASAPRLAEYYNEQFF,TGCGCCAGCGCCCCTCGGCTAGCGGAGTACTACAATGAGCAGTTCTTC
TRBV27,few,.,TRBJ2-7,CASSLSPSGEQYF,TGTGCCAGCAGTTTAAGTCCTTCCGGGGAGCAGTACTTC
TRBV19,.,.,TRBJ2-7,CASSRAGQGISYEQYF,TGTGCCAGTAGTAGGGCGGGTCAGGGGATCTCCTACGAGCAGTACTTC
TRBV4-1,.,TRBD1,TRBJ1-3,CASSHRQGNTDTIYF,TGCGCCAGCAGCCACAGACAGGGGAACACGGACACCATATATTTT
TRBV19,few,TRBD1,TRBJ2-1,CASSKRPGQGLNEQFF,TGTGCCAGTAGTAAACGCCCGGGACAGGGCTTAAATGAGCAGTTCTTC
TRBV2,.,.,TRBJ1-4,CASSDHREKLFF,TGTGCCAGCAGTGATCACAGGGAAAAACTGTTTTTT
TRBV24-1,.,TRBD2,TRBJ2-1,CATSPSGPILDNEQFF,TGTGCCACCAGCCCTAGCGGCCCGATCCTAGACAATGAGCAGTTCTTC
TRBV27,.,.,TRBJ2-1,CASSPEGPYNEQFF,TGTGCCAGCAGCCCCGAGGGCCCCTACAATGAGCAGTTCTTC
TRBV5-1,.,TRBD1,TRBJ2-5,CASSWTGEQTQYF,TGCGCCAGCAGTTGGACAGGGGAACAGACCCAGTACTTC
TRBV12-3/TRBV12-4,few,TRBD1,TRBJ1-2,CASRKTGNYGYTF,TGTGCCAGCAGGAAGACAGGGAACTATGGCTACACCTTC
TRBV27,.,TRBD2,TRBJ2-3,CASSLITSGRADTQYF,TGTGCCAGCAGTTTAATAACTAGCGGGAGGGCAGATACGCAGTATTTT
TRBV10-3,.,.,TRBJ1-1,CAISDRVESTEAFF,TGTGCCATCAGTGACAGGGTAGAGAGTACTGAAGCTTTCTTT
TRBV7-2,.,TRBD2,TRBJ2-3,CASSVSTGTSFDTQYF,TGTGCCAGCAGCGTATCAACCGGGACTAGTTTTGATACGCAGTATTTT
TRBV18,.,.,TRBJ1-4,CASSPPSGPTNEKLFF,TGTGCCAGCTCACCACCGAGCGGACCAACTAATGAAAAACTGTTTTTT
TRBV19,.,.,TRBJ2-7,CASSRRPTGYSYEQYF,TGTGCCAGTAGTAGGAGGCCCACAGGGTACTCCTACGAGCAGTACTTC
TRBV5-1,once,.,TRBJ2-3,CASREQPEPADTQYF,TGCGCCAGTAGAGAACAGCCGGAACCGGCAGATACGCAGTATTTT
TRBV15,once,.,TRBJ2-1,CATSTYTRDWQFF,TGTGCCACCAGCACCTACACCCGGGACTGGCAGTTCTTC
TRBV27,.,TRBD2,TRBJ2-5,CASSPGLAVGAQYF,TGTGCCAGCAGTCCTGGACTAGCAGTGGGGGCCCAGTACTTC
TRBV2,.,.,TRBJ1-2,CASSLAGMVGYGYTF,TGTGCCAGCAGCCTCGCCGGGATGGTGGGCTATGGCTACACCTTC
TRBV6-2/TRBV6-3,.,TRBD2,TRBJ2-1,CASSYLSSGRAGNEQFF,TGTGCCAGCAGTTATTTGTCTAGCGGGAGGGCCGGGAATGAGCAGTTCTTC
TRBV10-3,.,TRBD2,TRBJ2-1,CAISVGGSANEQFF,TGTGCCATCAGTGTAGGCGGGAGTGCCAATGAGCAGTTCTTC
TRBV28,.,TRBD2,TRBJ2-3,CASSPRLARIDTQYF,TGTGCCAGCAGTCCACGACTAGCCCGGATAGATACGCAGTATTTT
TRBV7-2,.,TRBD1,TRBJ1-1,CASSLDRLGGTEAFF,TGTGCCAGCAGCTTGGACAGGCTAGGAGGTACTGAAGCTTTCTTT
TRBV5-8,.,TRBD2,TRBJ2-7,CASSLGSLWREGHEQYF,TGTGCCAGCAGCTTGGGCAGTTTGTGGCGGGAGGGCCACGAGCAGTACTTC
TRBV7-9,.,.,TRBJ1-6,CASSLEGRNSPLHF,TGTGCCAGCAGCTTAGAAGGGAGGAATTCACCCCTCCACTTT
TRBV2,.,.,TRBJ1-1,CASSEAQGKNTEAFF,TGTGCCAGCAGTGAAGCGCAGGGAAAGAACACTGAAGCTTTCTTT
TRBV6-5,.,TRBD1,TRBJ2-4,CASMEGQGAYNIQYF,TGTGCCAGCATGGAGGGACAGGGGGCTTATAACATTCAGTACTTC
TRBV28,.,TRBD2,TRBJ2-1,CASSTGLAGVSYNEQFF,TGTGCCAGCAGTACAGGACTAGCGGGAGTCTCCTACAATGAGCAGTTCTTC
TRBV11-3,.,TRBD2,TRBJ2-7,CASSQHSGSSYEQYF,TGTGCCAGCAGCCAGCATAGCGGGAGCTCCTACGAGCAGTACTTC
TRBV5-1,.,TRBD1,TRBJ1-1,CASSPGQGPGLNTEAFF,TGCGCCAGCAGCCCGGGACAGGGGCCCGGGTTGAACACTGAAGCTTTCTTT
TRBV27,.,TRBD2,TRBJ2-1,CASSFIKAGGNEQFF,TGTGCCAGCAGTTTCATAAAGGCGGGAGGCAATGAGCAGTTCTTC
TRBV28,.,TRBD1,TRBJ1-2,CAISGQGDYGYTF,TGTGCCATCTCGGGACAGGGAGATTATGGCTACACCTTC
TRBV12-3/TRBV12-4,.,.,TRBJ2-5,CASSPPGSKTQYF,TGTGCCAGCAGCCCCCCCGGGAGTAAGACCCAGTACTTC
TRBV2,once,.,TRBJ2-5,CASSDLQETQYF,TGTGCCAGCAGTGATCTACAAGAGACCCAGTACTTC
TRBV7-2,.,.,TRBJ1-4,CASSLTRTDTGKLFF,TGTGCCAGCAGCTTAACAAGAACGGACACCGGAAAACTGTTTTTT
TRBV7-9,.,TRBD2,TRBJ2-3,CASSFGGDTDTQYF,TGTGCCAGCAGCTTTGGGGGGGACACAGATACGCAGTATTTT
TRBV6-5,.,.,TRBJ1-5,CASSTTGINQPQHF,TGTGCCAGCAGTACGACAGGTATAAATCAGCCCCAGCATTTT
TRBV18,.,TRBD2,TRBJ2-2,CASSPVTSANTGELFF,TGTGCCAGCTCACCAGTCACTAGCGCGAACACCGGGGAGCTGTTTTTT
TRBV10-3,.,.,TRBJ2-3,CAIEDRVGHTDTQYF,TGTGCCATCGAAGACCGCGTGGGACACACAGATACGCAGTATTTT
TRBV3-1/TRBV3-2,few,.,TRBJ1-2,CASSQGFSVNYGYTF,TGTGCCAGCAGCCAAGGTTTTTCGGTTAACTATGGCTACACCTTC
TRBV14,.,TRBD1,TRBJ2-7,CASSHRGQGVDEQYF,TGTGCCAGCAGCCACCGGGGACAGGGCGTCGACGAGCAGTACTTC
TRBV29-1,.,TRBD1,TRBJ1-1,CSVDTGGWTEAFF,TGCAGCGTTGACACAGGGGGATGGACTGAAGCTTTCTTT
TRBV28,.,.,TRBJ1-1,CASSSELEVRGTEAFF,TGTGCCAGCAGCTCTGAGTTGGAAGTCAGGGGCACTGAAGCTTTCTTT
TRBV27,.,.,TRBJ1-3,CASRSPSSGNTIYF,TGTGCCAGCAGATCTCCCTCCTCTGGAAACACCATATATTTT
TRBV7-8,few,.,TRBJ1-2,CASSLARFQGHYGYTF,TGTGCCAGCAGCTTAGCTCGTTTCCAGGGTCACTATGGCTACACCTTC
TRBV28,.,TRBD2,TRBJ2-7,CASSFGASGSYEQYF,TGTGCCAGCAGTTTCGGAGCTAGCGGGTCCTACGAGCAGTACTTC
TRBV10-1,.,.,TRBJ1-2,CASSDSNYGYTF,TGCGCCAGCAGTGACAGTAACTATGGCTACACCTTC
TRBV30,once,TRBD1,TRBJ1-2,CAWLGTGLNYGYTF,TGTGCCTGGCTCGGGACAGGCCTTAACTATGGCTACACCTTC
TRBV27,.,TRBD2,TRBJ2-1,CASSFSGEGYNEQFF,TGTGCCAGCAGTTTTTCGGGGGAGGGGTACAATGAGCAGTTCTTC
TRBV29-1,.,.,TRBJ2-7,CSVEGSGNSYEQYF,TGCAGCGTTGAAGGTTCGGGAAACTCCTACGAGCAGTACTTC
TRBV19,.,TRBD1,TRBJ2-1,CASSITGEKQFF,TGTGCCAGTAGTATAACAGGGGAGAAGCAGTTCTTC
TRBV5-1,.,TRBD2,TRBJ2-3,CASSLVLAGGPDTQYF,TGCGCCAGCAGCTTGGTTCTAGCGGGAGGGCCGGATACGCAGTATTTT
TRBV5-6,.,.,TRBJ1-2,CASSLGASHYGYTF,TGTGCCAGCAGCTTGGGGGCCAGCCACTATGGCTACACCTTC
TRBV2,.,TRBD2,TRBJ2-1,CASSEAGLAYNEQFF,TGTGCCAGCAGTGAAGCGGGACTAGCCTACAATGAGCAGTTCTTC
TRBV3-1/TRBV3-2,.,.,TRBJ2-2,CASSQDRRATGELFF,TGTGCCAGCAGCCAAGATAGGAGAGCTACCGGGGAGCTGTTTTTT
TRBV10-3,.,.,TRBJ2-1,CAILQYNEQFF,TGTGCCATTCTACAGTACAATGAGCAGTTCTTC
TRBV10-1,.,TRBD2,TRBJ2-1,CASSELAGVPEQFF,TGCGCCAGCAGTGAGCTAGCGGGAGTCCCAGAGCAGTTCTTC
TRBV4-1,.,.,TRBJ1-2,CASSPQRGYDYGYTF,TGCGCCAGCAGCCCTCAGAGGGGGTATGACTATGGCTACACCTTC
TRBV4-1,once,.,TRBJ2-1,CASSQGTYKQFF,TGCGCCAGCAGCCAAGGGACTTATAAGCAGTTCTTC
TRBV6-4,.,.,TRBJ2-2,CASSVEPNTGELFF,TGTGCCAGCAGTGTGGAGCCAAACACCGGGGAGCTGTTTTTT